These 12 T cell receptor beta chains were all obtained from the same sample, sequenced in a study of T cells in Graves' hyperthyroidism and ophthalmopathy. Amplified TCR beta CDR3 regions derived from RNA transcripts. RT-PCR in the first round (using the HTBI primer set) targeted the TCR CDR3. Using its own MiXCR run on the multiplex PCR reads, TCRdb lists one record per CDR3 protein. The sample lists about 380,000 distinct CDR3 sequences; approximately 17% were seen once. Material: blood. Receptors were obtained from a man aged 18 to 29 with Graves' ophthalmopathy.

The table lists this clonotype with a few counts. Here the CDR3 DNA reads TGCGCCAGCAGCCAAGATGGGCTAGCGGGGGGTACAGATACGCAGTATTTT. This translates into CASSQDGLAGGTDTQYF. This chain links TRBV4-1 with TRBJ2-3; 11 bases map to TRBD2. Germline-derived CDR1 and CDR2 are MGHRA and YSYEKL. The CDR3 is 17 residues long. V was pared by 0 bases and J by 3 bases, with 5 bases of the junction left unmatched.

J is TRBJ2-2 and V is TRBV5-1, with 11 bases identical to TRBD2. The CDR3 loop spans 18 amino acids. CDR1 and CDR2 from the germline V gene are SGHRS and YFSETQ. The J segment lost 3 bases and the V segment lost 1 base, leaving 8 bases of the junction unmatched. The CDR3 DNA reads TGCGCCAGCAGCTTGAGGCTAGCGGGAGGTTACGACACCGGGGAGCTGTTTTTT. It codes for CASSLRLAGGYDTGELFF.

There are a few counts of this clonotype. This chain uses TRBV28 with TRBJ1-1, with D possibly being TRBD1 (5 bases). Trimming shortened V by 5 bases and J by 3 bases, and 10 bases separated the two germline ends. Germline V gene lookup returns CDR1 MDHEN and CDR2 SYDVKM. The CDR3 is 13 residues long. The CDR3 reads CASSDDSYTEAFF. In nucleotides, the CDR3 is TGTGCCAGCAGTGACGACAGCTACACTGAAGCTTTCTTT.

This rearrangement joins TRBV24-1 to TRBJ2-5, with D hard to call. This CDR3 region has 13 residues. Trimming took 9 bases from V and 5 from J, leaving 15 bases between them. Germline V gives CDR1 KGHDR, CDR2 SFDVKD. The CDR3 loop reads CATGPSSSETQYF. The CDR3 DNA reads as TGTGCCACCGGCCCTTCGAGCAGCGAGACCCAGTACTTC.

This clonotype was seen ten or more times. The chain uses TRBV27 and TRBJ2-7; no clear D. CDR1 is MNHEY, CDR2 SMNVEV, per germline (reference sequence). V shed 0 bases and J shed 2 bases, with 11 bases lying between them. The CDR3 contains 15 residues. This CDR3 is CASSLSLPGPYEQYF. The CDR3 nucleotides read TGTGCCAGCAGTTTATCGCTTCCTGGTCCCTACGAGCAGTACTTC.

The V and J genes are TRBV20-1 and TRBJ1-5; the D is unclear. Germline CDR1 DFQATT, CDR2 SNEGSKA (reference sequence). V lost 3 bases and J lost 4, with 13 bases in between. CDR3 length: 14 residues. CDR3: CSASLGRINQPQHF. The CDR3 bases are TGCAGTGCTAGTCTAGGACGGATAAATCAGCCCCAGCATTTT.

The table lists this clonotype with many counts. CDR3 bases: TGTGCCAGCAGCCTATCAGGGGGGACTTCTGGAAACACCATATATTTT. Translation: CASSLSGGTSGNTIYF. The genes are TRBV3-1 and TRBJ1-3; the match to TRBD1 covers 7 bases. Germline CDR1 is LGHDT and CDR2 is YNNKEL (reference sequence). CDR3 length: 16 amino acids. After removal of 4 bases from V and 1 base from J, the junction contained 7 bases not matched to a gene.

This clonotype was counted between two and nine times. The chain combines TRBV9 with TRBJ2-5, with D tentatively TRBD1 (5 bases). The CDR3 length is 16 residues. V shed 3 bases and J shed 1 base, with 16 bases lying between them. Germline values: CDR1 SGDLS, CDR2 YYNGEE. In DNA, the CDR3 is TGTGCCAGCAGCGGAAACTTAGGGGTACCCCAAGAGACCCAGTACTTC. Amino acids: CASSGNLGVPQETQYF.

Ten or more counts support this clonotype. The chain links TRBV2 to TRBJ1-6; 7 nucleotides line up with TRBD1. Looked up from germline, CDR1 is SNHLY and CDR2 is FYNNEI. The V segment lost 8 bases and the J segment 13 bases; nucleotides outside the gene matches: 14. The length of the CDR3 is 14 residues. This chain's CDR3 is CASGPVGTAYPLHF. Here the CDR3 DNA reads TGTGCCAGCGGACCGGTCGGGACAGCTTATCCCCTCCACTTT.

This chain joins TRBV2 and TRBJ2-3; possibly TRBD1 for D (6 bases). This CDR3 spans 16 amino acids. Germline-derived CDR1 and CDR2 are SNHLY and FYNNEI. Trimming left V 6 bases short and J 1 base short, with 17 bases between. CDR3 coding DNA: TGTGCCAGCAGCGCGCCCCGGGACAATGGCACAGATACGCAGTATTTT. As protein: CASSAPRDNGTDTQYF.

The chain is built from TRBV10-3 and TRBJ1-5, with TRBD1 matching 9 bases. The CDR3 totals 19 residues. Unmatched junction bases numbered 12, after V lost 3 bases and J lost 0 bases. The germline gives CDR1 ENHRY, CDR2 SYGVKD. The CDR3 bases are TGTGCCATCAGTGACCCTATGGACAGGGGAGGAAATAGCAATCAGCCCCAGCATTTT. Its protein is CAISDPMDRGGNSNQPQHF.

This clonotype was counted ten times or more. The rearrangement uses TRBV6-1 and TRBJ2-5; TRBD1 aligns across 7 bases. J lost 2 bases, V lost 5 bases, and 5 bases had no gene match. Germline CDR1 is MNHNS and CDR2 is SASEGT. This CDR3 region has 14 residues. CDR3 nucleotide sequence: TGTGCCAGCAGTCAACCGGGACAGCAAGAGACCCAGTACTTC. Encoded protein: CASSQPGQQETQYF.